The 21 T cell receptor beta chains below all came from one sample that was sequenced in a study of blood T cells in healthy people across ages. Then a second PCR, running roughly 6 to 12 cycles, was carried out with a sample-barcoded 5' primer and a J-beta primer mix. TCRdb fed the 5' RACE reads into MiXCR, producing one record per CDR3 protein. The sample carries 1.5 million to 2 million distinct CDR3 sequences, 30% to 40% recorded once. The sequencing input was blood. The receptors shown here come from a human donor in good health.

V and J are TRBV27 and TRBJ2-4, with D possibly TRBD1 on 5 matching bases. Germline V gene lookup returns CDR1 MNHEY and CDR2 SMNVEV (reference sequence). Trimming pared 9 bases from V and 9 bases from J, leaving 24 bases between. The CDR3 extends over 15 amino acids. The CDR3: CASHGQGSFGGIQYF. CDR3 bases: TGTGCCAGTCATGGGCAGGGATCATTCGGTGGCATTCAGTACTTC.

This sequence joins TRBV27 and TRBJ1-6; D is unresolved. In germline, CDR1 is MNHEY, CDR2 SMNVEV (reference sequence). The ends were cut back, 7 bases at V and 7 bases at J, with 14 bases in the middle. The CDR3 is made up of 14 amino acids. The CDR3 loop reads CASTLDGMNSPLHF. The CDR3 DNA reads as TGTGCCAGCACCCTGGACGGGATGAATTCACCCCTCCACTTT.

The rearrangement uses TRBV7-2 and TRBJ2-7; 10 nucleotides match TRBD2. Near its end, the DNA agrees better with TRBJ2-5, so the J call may be wrong. The CDR3 length is 16 residues. Looked up from germline, CDR1 is SGHTA and CDR2 is FQGNSA. The CDR3 nucleotides are TGTGCCAGCAGCTTAGTAGGGACTAGCGAACAAGAGACCCAGTACTTC. Residues: CASSLVGTSEQETQYF.

The chain links TRBV7-2 to TRBJ2-1, with D hard to call. The CDR3 covers 14 residues. V lost 1 base, J lost 3 bases, and 7 bases lay in between. Per the germline V gene, CDR1 is SGHTA and CDR2 is FQGNSA. CDR3 bases: TGTGCCAGCAGCTTAGTTCTCCTCTACAATGAGCAGTTCTTC. Protein: CASSLVLLYNEQFF. Full variable domain (missing parts from reference TRBV7-2 and TRBJ2-1): GAGVSQSPSNKVTEKGKDVELRCDPISGHTALYWYRQSLGQGLEFLIYFQGNSAPDKSGLPSDRFSAERTGGSVSTLTIQRTQQEDSAVYLCASSLVLLYNEQFFGPGTRLTVL.

Many counts were recorded for this clonotype. The rearrangement joins TRBV7-6 to TRBJ2-7; the match to TRBD1 covers 7 bases. The CDR3 is 14 residues long. J lost 8 bases, V lost 5 bases, and 12 bases had no gene match. Looked up from germline, CDR1 is SGHVS and CDR2 is FNYEAQ. As DNA, the CDR3 is TGTGCCAGCAGCGTACCGGGACAGACTTTTAAGCAGTACTTC. It translates to CASSVPGQTFKQYF.

This rearrangement joins TRBV6-5 to TRBJ2-5, with TRBD1 matching 8 bases. CDR3 length equals 16 residues. V was pared by 5 bases and J by 5 bases, with 13 bases of the junction left unmatched. The germline gives CDR1 MNHEY, CDR2 SVGAGI. The CDR3 region has the DNA TGTGCCAGCAGTCGCCCCCGGGCAGGGGGCGGCGAGACCCAGTACTTC. It encodes CASSRPRAGGGETQYF.

This clonotype was seen only a few times. This rearrangement joins TRBV27 to TRBJ1-5; D uncertain. V lost 1 base to trimming and J lost 2 bases, with 18 bases between them. The CDR3 has 18 residues. Germline V gene lookup returns CDR1 MNHEY and CDR2 SMNVEV (reference sequence). For the CDR3, the DNA is TGTGCCAGCAGTTTATTTGGTGCGTCAGGCCTCGGCAATCAGCCCCAGCATTTT. This codes for CASSLFGASGLGNQPQHF.

This clonotype was recorded only once. The V call is TRBV28, the J call TRBJ1-2, with 8 bases lining up with TRBD1. The CDR3 loop spans 15 amino acids. With 5 bases clipped from V and 7 bases from J, the junction kept 12 bases outside the gene matches. Germline V gene data show CDR1 as MDHEN and CDR2 as SYDVKM. CDR3 nucleotides: TGTGCCAGCAGTACCATCCCAGGGGGCGTTGGTGGCTACACCTTC. It translates to CASSTIPGGVGGYTF.

This clonotype came up a few times. The chain links TRBV12-3 or TRBV12-4 to TRBJ1-2, with D maybe TRBD1 (5 bases). Trimming shortened V by 3 bases and J by 4 bases, and 12 bases separated the two germline ends. CDR3 length: 14 amino acids. The CDR3 DNA reads TGTGCCAGCAGTTTGACCTGGGGACCCTATGGCTACACCTTC. Its translation is CASSLTWGPYGYTF.

This clonotype has more than one count but fewer than ten. This chain links TRBV4-1 with TRBJ2-5, with 16 positions matching TRBD2. The V gene's germline CDR1 is MGHRA and CDR2 YSYEKL. The CDR3 sequence is 18 residues long. The V and J ends lost 0 bases and 2 bases, in that order; junction bases with no gene match: 3. The CDR3 is CASSQERGLAGGQETQYF. In DNA form, the CDR3 reads TGCGCCAGCAGCCAAGAACGGGGACTAGCGGGGGGGCAAGAGACCCAGTACTTC.

The chain is built from TRBV2 and TRBJ2-7, with D perhaps matching TRBD2 (6 bases). The ends were cut back, 10 bases at V and 4 bases at J, with 17 bases in the middle. Per the germline V gene, CDR1 is SNHLY and CDR2 is FYNNEI. This CDR3 is 13 amino acids long. Here the CDR3 DNA reads TGTGCCAATAGAGGAGGGGTAGGTTACGAGCAGTACTTC. Translating it yields CANRGGVGYEQYF.

V gene TRBV7-2 combines with J gene TRBJ1-2; TRBD1 matches 9 bases. The V and J ends lost 5 bases and 8 bases, in that order; junction bases with no gene match: 9. The CDR3 runs to 14 residues. Germline V gives CDR1 SGHTA, CDR2 FQGNSA. CDR3 sequence (DNA): TGTGCCAGCAGCACAGGGGGCAGTTCTAGGGGCTACACCTTC. This sequence encodes CASSTGGSSRGYTF.

This chain links TRBV7-9 with TRBJ2-3; perhaps TRBD2 as D (7 bases). V shed 8 bases and J shed 3 bases, with 21 bases lying between them. The CDR3 length is 16 residues. The germline CDR1 and CDR2 sequences are SEHNR and FQNEAQ (reference sequence). The CDR3 protein is CASHREVGAGTDTQYF. For the CDR3, the DNA is TGTGCCAGCCACCGGGAGGTGGGGGCGGGTACAGATACGCAGTATTTT.

This clonotype was counted once. A read error may produce the germline difference seen at one junction end. The rearrangement joins TRBV20-1 to TRBJ1-5; D perhaps matches TRBD1 (5 bases). Per the germline V gene, CDR1 is DFQATT and CDR2 is SNEGSKA (reference sequence). The CDR3 extends over 13 amino acids. The CDR3 nucleotides are TGCTGTGCTATGGCAGGGCGAGAACGGCCCCAGCATTTT. Protein sequence: CCAMAGRERPQHF.

The gene calls are TRBV5-1 and TRBJ2-2; D not resolved. Looked up from germline, CDR1 is SGHRS and CDR2 is YFSETQ. V lost 0 bases to trimming and J lost 0 bases, with 3 bases between them. This CDR3 is 14 amino acids long. Here the CDR3 DNA reads TGCGCCAGCAGCTTGGAAACGAACACCGGGGAGCTGTTTTTT. Encoded protein: CASSLETNTGELFF. Drawing the rest from reference TRBV5-1 and TRBJ2-2, the complete variable domain is KAGVTQTPRYLIKTRGQQVTLSCSPISGHRSVSWYQQTPGQGLQFLFEYFSETQRNKGNFPGRFSGRQFSNSRSEMNVSTLELGDSALYLCASSLETNTGELFFGEGSRLTVL.

The chain recombines TRBV3-1 with TRBJ2-1; unclear D gene. The V end was cut by 4 bases, the J end by 4 bases, with 11 bases between. Germline loops: CDR1 LGHDT, CDR2 YNNKEL (reference sequence). There are 14 residues in the CDR3. The CDR3 bases are TGTGCCAGCAGCCCACCTTTTGAGTACAATGAGCAGTTCTTC. This sequence encodes CASSPPFEYNEQFF.

The chain carries TRBV4-3 and TRBJ2-5; 10 bases are a match to TRBD1. The DNA end favors TRBJ2-7, so the J call may be wrong. Germline V lookup: CDR1 LGHNA, CDR2 YSLEER. This CDR3 spans 16 amino acids. The chain's CDR3 is CASSQVDRGRLSEQYF. The CDR3 region has the DNA TGCGCCAGCAGCCAAGTTGACAGGGGGCGATTATCCGAGCAGTACTTC.

This chain joins TRBV12-3 or TRBV12-4 and TRBJ1-5; TRBD1 might be the D (5 bases). The CDR3 sequence is 16 residues long. With 2 bases removed from V and 3 bases from J, the gap between germline ends came to 14 bases. CDR3 sequence (DNA): TGTGCCAGCAGTTTACACCGACAGACCCTCAATCAGCCCCAGCATTTT. Translated, it gives CASSLHRQTLNQPQHF.

This clonotype has only one observation. A much bigger clone sits one base away, suggesting this may be a read error. The chain recombines TRBV12-3 or TRBV12-4 with TRBJ2-1; D may be TRBD1 or TRBD2 (6 bases each). CDR3 length: 13 residues. Trimming stripped 7 bases from V and 13 bases from J, with 20 bases between. The DNA of the CDR3 is TGTGCCAGCATCCTCGGGGGACAAGAGACCCAGTTCTTC. Translation: CASILGGQETQFF.

This clonotype was seen a few times. The rearrangement links TRBV20-1 to TRBJ1-1; 8 bases map to TRBD1. CDR1 is DFQATT and CDR2 is SNEGSKA in the germline V gene (reference sequence). V was clipped by 2 bases and J by 4 bases; unmatched bases: 9. The CDR3 sequence is 15 residues long. CDR3 protein: CSARYVSRGPTEAFF. CDR3 nucleotides: TGCAGTGCTAGATACGTATCCAGGGGGCCCACTGAAGCTTTCTTT.

This clonotype was detected a few times. The J gene is TRBJ2-1, the V gene TRBV7-8, with D hard to call. Trimming stripped 5 bases from V and 4 bases from J, with 18 bases between. CDR3 length equals 16 residues. The V gene's germline CDR1 is SGHVS and CDR2 FQNEAQ. The CDR3 DNA is TGTGCCAGCAGCCCGCTAACCGTCAGGTTGTACAATGAGCAGTTCTTC. This encodes CASSPLTVRLYNEQFF.